Presented here are 10 T cell receptor beta chains from one specimen sequenced in a study of blood T cell repertoires in COVID-19. TCRdb's table, derived via immunoSEQ multiplex PCR, lists solely in-frame clones and lacks some. The sample carries approximately 90,000 clones, about 80% recorded once. Sequenced material: peripheral blood. The receptors come from an elderly woman with acute or convalescent COVID-19.

This clone showed up just once. V is TRBV6-1 and J is TRBJ1-1, with TRBD1 matching 10 bases. This CDR3 spans 16 amino acids. CDR1 and CDR2 (germline): MNHNS, SASEGT. V lost 5 bases, J lost 4 bases, and 10 bases stayed unmatched. CDR3 region: CASSKGAGTGATEAFF. DNA for the CDR3: TGTGCCAGCAGTAAAGGGGCTGGGACAGGGGCCACTGAAGCTTTCTTT.

V gene TRBV6-5 combines with J gene TRBJ1-2; perhaps TRBD1 as D (5 bases). CDR3 length: 14 amino acids. V lost 0 bases and J lost 6, with 11 bases in between. Germline V gene lookup returns CDR1 MNHEY and CDR2 SVGAGI. The CDR3 loop reads CASSYSGREDGYTF. The CDR3 DNA sequence: TGTGCCAGCAGTTACTCCGGCAGGGAAGATGGCTACACCTTC.

DNA of the CDR3: TGCGCCAGCAGTGAGAGCAGGCCTATATACAATGAGCAGTTCTTC. Translating it yields CASSESRPIYNEQFF. This chain uses TRBV10-1 with TRBJ2-1; no definite D call. Germline V gene data show CDR1 as WNHNN and CDR2 as SYGVQD (reference sequence). V was clipped by 2 bases and J by 4 bases, with 12 bases between them. The CDR3 contains 15 residues.

This CDR3 reads CASSVRETEAFF. In DNA form, the CDR3 reads TGTGCCAGCAGCGTACGGGAAACTGAAGCTTTCTTT. This chain connects TRBV9 to TRBJ1-1, with D hard to call. The CDR3 covers 12 residues. V was shortened by 1 base and J by 5 bases, with 6 bases between the two germline ends. Germline V gene sequence: CDR1 SGDLS, CDR2 YYNGEE.

The chain carries TRBV19 and TRBJ1-5; 7 nucleotides line up with TRBD1. Trimming removed 6 bases from V and 3 bases from J; junction bases left unmatched: 8. Germline assignment: CDR1 LNHDA and CDR2 SQIVND (reference sequence). This CDR3 contains 15 residues. The CDR3 DNA sequence: TGTGCCAGTAGCACGAGGGGACAGACCAATCAGCCCCAGCATTTT. It encodes CASSTRGQTNQPQHF. Complete variable domain (other parts from reference TRBV19 and TRBJ1-5): DGGITQSPKYLFRKEGQNVTLSCEQNLNHDAMYWYRQDPGQGLRLIYYSQIVNDFQKGDIAEGYSVSREKKESFPLTVTSAQKNPTAFYLCASSTRGQTNQPQHFGDGTRLSIL.

The chain couples TRBV5-4 to TRBJ1-5; 7 nucleotides line up with TRBD1. From germline, CDR1 is SGHNT and CDR2 YYREEE (reference sequence). The CDR3 contains 14 residues. The J segment lost 5 bases and the V segment lost 4 bases, leaving 6 bases of the junction unmatched. The CDR3 region is CASSRQGRDQPQHF. The CDR3 DNA is TGTGCCAGCAGCCGACAGGGTAGAGATCAGCCCCAGCATTTT.

This chain uses TRBV10-3 with TRBJ1-6; no reliable D call. The CDR3 runs 17 residues. Trimming left V 0 bases short and J 0 bases short, with 9 bases between. The germline V gene has CDR1 ENHRY and CDR2 SYGVKD. CDR3 in amino acids: CAISESAVSSYNSPLHF. Written as DNA, the CDR3 is TGTGCCATCAGTGAGTCAGCGGTGAGCTCCTATAATTCACCCCTCCACTTT.

The genes are TRBV19 and TRBJ2-4; a possible D gene is TRBD1 (6 bases). V lost 6 bases and J 2 bases, leaving 11 bases between the germline ends. Germline V CDR1 and CDR2: LNHDA, SQIVND (reference sequence). The CDR3 has 14 residues. The CDR3 DNA reads TGTGCCAGTAGCCCACAGGGAACCAAAAACATTCAGTACTTC. It yields the protein CASSPQGTKNIQYF. Looking up the rest from reference TRBV19 and TRBJ2-4 gives the full variable domain: DGGITQSPKYLFRKEGQNVTLSCEQNLNHDAMYWYRQDPGQGLRLIYYSQIVNDFQKGDIAEGYSVSREKKESFPLTVTSAQKNPTAFYLCASSPQGTKNIQYFGAGTRLSVL.

J is TRBJ1-2 and V is TRBV6-5, with TRBD1 matching over 8 bases. Germline loops: CDR1 MNHEY, CDR2 SVGAGI. The CDR3 extends over 13 amino acids. Trimming took 5 bases from V and 3 from J; bases not matched to a gene: 2. Written as DNA, the CDR3 is TGTGCCAGCAGTCCGGACAGGGACTATGGCTACACCTTC. This sequence encodes CASSPDRDYGYTF.

The CDR3 here is CASSQDRLRGTEAFF. The CDR3 bases are TGTGCCAGCAGCCAAGACCGACTCCGGGGGACTGAAGCTTTCTTT. The chain recombines TRBV3-1 (or the pseudogene TRBV3-2) with TRBJ1-1; D perhaps matches TRBD1 (5 bases). The CDR3 runs 15 residues. CDR1 and CDR2 from the germline V gene are LGHDT and YNNKEL (reference sequence). With 0 bases removed from V and 5 bases from J, the gap between germline ends came to 13 bases.